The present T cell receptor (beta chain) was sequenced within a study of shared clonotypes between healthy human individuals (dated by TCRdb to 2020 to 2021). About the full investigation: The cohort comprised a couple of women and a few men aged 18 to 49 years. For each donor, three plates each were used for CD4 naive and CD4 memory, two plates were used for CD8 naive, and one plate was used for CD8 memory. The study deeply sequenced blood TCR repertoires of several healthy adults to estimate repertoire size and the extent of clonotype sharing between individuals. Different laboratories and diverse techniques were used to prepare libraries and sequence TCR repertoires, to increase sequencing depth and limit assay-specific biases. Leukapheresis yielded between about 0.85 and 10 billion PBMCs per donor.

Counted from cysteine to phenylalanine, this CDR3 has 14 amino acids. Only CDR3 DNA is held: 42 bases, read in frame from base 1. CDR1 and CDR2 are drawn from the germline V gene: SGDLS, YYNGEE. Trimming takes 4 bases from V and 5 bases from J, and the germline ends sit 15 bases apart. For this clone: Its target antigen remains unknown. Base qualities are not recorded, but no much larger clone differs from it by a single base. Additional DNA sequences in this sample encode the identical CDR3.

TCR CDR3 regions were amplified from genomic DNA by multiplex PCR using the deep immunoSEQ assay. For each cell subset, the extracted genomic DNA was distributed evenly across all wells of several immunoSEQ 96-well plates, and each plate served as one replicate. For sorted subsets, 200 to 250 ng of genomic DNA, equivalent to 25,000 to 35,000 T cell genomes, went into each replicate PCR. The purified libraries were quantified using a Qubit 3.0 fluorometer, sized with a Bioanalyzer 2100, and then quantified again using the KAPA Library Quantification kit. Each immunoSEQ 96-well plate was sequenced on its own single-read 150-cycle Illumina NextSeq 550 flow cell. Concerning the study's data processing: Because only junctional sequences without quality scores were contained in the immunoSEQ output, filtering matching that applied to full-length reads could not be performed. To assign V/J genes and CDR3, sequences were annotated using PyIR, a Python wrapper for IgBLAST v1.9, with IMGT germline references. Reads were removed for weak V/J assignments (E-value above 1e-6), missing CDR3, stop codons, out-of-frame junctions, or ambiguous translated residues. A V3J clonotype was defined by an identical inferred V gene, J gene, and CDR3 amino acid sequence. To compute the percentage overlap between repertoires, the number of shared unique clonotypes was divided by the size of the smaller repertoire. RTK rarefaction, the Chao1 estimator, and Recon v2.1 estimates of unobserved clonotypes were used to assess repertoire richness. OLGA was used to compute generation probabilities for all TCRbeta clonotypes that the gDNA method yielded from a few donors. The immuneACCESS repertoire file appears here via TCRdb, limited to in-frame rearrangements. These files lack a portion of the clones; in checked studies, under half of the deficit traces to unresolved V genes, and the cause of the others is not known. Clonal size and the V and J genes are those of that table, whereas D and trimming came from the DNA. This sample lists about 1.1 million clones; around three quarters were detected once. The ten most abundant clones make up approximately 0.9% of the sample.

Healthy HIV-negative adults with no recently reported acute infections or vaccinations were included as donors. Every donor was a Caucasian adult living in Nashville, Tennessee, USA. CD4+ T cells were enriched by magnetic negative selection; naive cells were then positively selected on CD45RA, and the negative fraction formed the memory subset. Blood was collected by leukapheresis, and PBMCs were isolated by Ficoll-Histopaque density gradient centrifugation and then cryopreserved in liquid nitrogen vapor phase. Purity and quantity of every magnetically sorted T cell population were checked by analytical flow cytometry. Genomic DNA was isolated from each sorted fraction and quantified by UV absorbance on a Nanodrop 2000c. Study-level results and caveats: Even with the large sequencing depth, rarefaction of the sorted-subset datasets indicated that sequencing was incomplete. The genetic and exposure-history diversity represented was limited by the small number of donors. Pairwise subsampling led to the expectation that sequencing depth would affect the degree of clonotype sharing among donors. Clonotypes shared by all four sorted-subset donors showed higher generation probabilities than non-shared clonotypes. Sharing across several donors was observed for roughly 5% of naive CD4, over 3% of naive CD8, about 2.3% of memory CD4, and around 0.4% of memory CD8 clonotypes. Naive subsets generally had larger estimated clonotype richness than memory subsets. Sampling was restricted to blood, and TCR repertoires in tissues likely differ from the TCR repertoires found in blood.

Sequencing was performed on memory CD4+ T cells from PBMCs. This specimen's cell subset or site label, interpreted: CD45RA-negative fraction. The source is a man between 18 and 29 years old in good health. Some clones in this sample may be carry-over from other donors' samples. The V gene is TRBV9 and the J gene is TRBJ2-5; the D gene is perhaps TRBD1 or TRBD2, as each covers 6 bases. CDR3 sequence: CASSRGGLRETQYF. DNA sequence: TGTGCCAGCAGCAGAGGGGGGCTTAGGGAGACCCAGTACTTC.